This T cell receptor beta chain was sequenced during a study of human T cells and chemical hapten exposure. TCRdb recomputed calls from the RACE reads with MiXCR, one row per CDR3 protein. Seen here are tens of thousands of distinct CDR3 sequences, about 9.4% observed once, and the top ten hold under 1.5%. Stated time point: patch test 1, 2 weeks after DPC sensitization. Treatment indicated: therapeutic diphenylcyclopropenone sensitization with weekly scalp DPC. Alopecia patients deemed DPC-suitable, aged 18 to 70, excluding pregnancy. A few counts support this clonotype. Germline V gives CDR1 MNHNY, CDR2 SVGAGI (reference sequence). This CDR3 is 16 amino acids long. Germline trimming cut 6 bases from V and 8 bases from J; bases unmatched to any gene: 7.

Sequenced here: whole blood, sampled in connection with sensitization to the hapten diphenylcyclopropenone (DPC). V gene TRBV6-6 combines with J gene TRBJ2-4, with 16 bases lining up with TRBD2. The sequence came from a woman between 50 and 59 years old with alopecia areata. Some clones in this sample may be carry-over from other donors' samples. Here the CDR3 DNA reads TGTGCCAGCAGAGGGACTAGCGGGAGGGCCTGGGACATTCAGTACTTC. Amino acid sequence: CASRGTSGRAWDIQYF.